A selection of T cell receptor beta chains follows, all from one sample in a study of blood T cell repertoires in COVID-19. TCRdb's copy holds only in-frame clones and misses some; the assay was immunoSEQ multiplex PCR. This sample has nearly 95,000 clones, with around 72% found just once. The sample taken for sequencing was peripheral blood. These receptors came from a man between 65 and 85 years old with COVID-19, enrolled during active disease. Both conserved end residues are part of each CDR3. The D gene is left open where the match is weak. Expanded clones get a size class; other rows say once, few or many, or leave the size out.

>TRBD2|once|TRBV5-1|TRBJ2-1
TGCGCCAGCAGCTTGCCGACTAGCGGGAGCACGCTCAATGAGCAGTTCTTC
CASSLPTSGSTLNEQFF
>NA|NA|TRBV15|TRBJ1-4
TGTGCCACCAGCAGTACGACCGGGTACAATGAAAAACTGTTTTTT
CATSSTTGYNEKLFF
>NA|few|TRBV28|TRBJ2-7
TGTGCCAGCAGTTCCCCTCCCCGGGACTACGAGCAGTACTTC
CASSSPPRDYEQYF
>TRBD1|NA|TRBV30|TRBJ2-5
TGTGCCTGGAGACCCGGGACAGGACAATCAGGGGAGACCCAGTACTTC
CAWRPGTGQSGETQYF
>NA|NA|TRBV6-5|TRBJ2-7
TGTGCCAGCAGTTACTCGCCAGGGCCCTACGAGCAGTACTTC
CASSYSPGPYEQYF
>TRBD2|NA|TRBV19|TRBJ2-1
TGTGCCAGTAGTATGTATGGGAGGGCCTCGGGAAATGAGCAGTTCTTC
CASSMYGRASGNEQFF
>NA|NA|TRBV7-2|TRBJ1-6
TGTGCCAGCAGCTTAGATAGGGGAAATTCACCCCTCCACTTT
CASSLDRGNSPLHF
>TRBD2|NA|TRBV27|TRBJ2-3
TGTGCCAGCAGTTTAGGAGTAGCGGGAGCAGCAGATACGCAGTATTTT
CASSLGVAGAADTQYF
>NA|NA|TRBV30|TRBJ1-5
TGTGCGGGCCCGCGTACAGGGTTTAATCAGCCCCAGCATTTT
CAGPRTGFNQPQHF
>TRBD2|NA|TRBV28|TRBJ2-7
TGTGCCAGCAGTGCCGAGCGGGACCGTCCCTACTTC
CASSAERDRPYF
>NA|NA|TRBV18|TRBJ2-6
TGTGCCAGCTCACCACCTACAGGGATCGGGGCCAACGTCCTGACTTTC
CASSPPTGIGANVLTF
>NA|NA|TRBV19|TRBJ2-2
TGTGCCAGTAGTGTATCGAACACCGGGGAGCTGTTTTTT
CASSVSNTGELFF
>NA|NA|TRBV7-3|TRBJ2-1
TGTGCCAGCAGCTTAAACGGCAGGAATGAGCAGTTCTTC
CASSLNGRNEQFF
>TRBD1|NA|TRBV5-4|TRBJ2-5
TGTGCCAGCAGCTTGGGCAAGGGGCAGGGGGCACGGGAGACCCAGTACTTC
CASSLGKGQGARETQYF
>NA|NA|TRBV5-6|TRBJ1-5
TGTGCCAGCAGCTTGGGGTTAGCAGACAATCAGCCCCAGCATTTT
CASSLGLADNQPQHF
>TRBD1|many|TRBV7-9|TRBJ1-1
TGTGCCAGCAGCGCGGGACAGGGGGACACTGAAGCTTTCTTT
CASSAGQGDTEAFF
>NA|NA|TRBV9|TRBJ2-2
TGTGCCAGCAGCGTCCAGGGAATCGGGGAGCTGTTTTTT
CASSVQGIGELFF
>TRBD2|NA|TRBV28|TRBJ2-7
TGTGCCAGCAGTGGGACTAGCGACTACGAGCAGTACTTC
CASSGTSDYEQYF
>TRBD1|NA|TRBV18|TRBJ1-5
TGTGCCAGCTCACCGGTTTCAGGGGGTGATCAGCCCCAGCATTTT
CASSPVSGGDQPQHF
>NA|NA|TRBV15|TRBJ1-6
TGTGCCACCAGCAGCGACAGGACACCCCTCCACTTT
CATSSDRTPLHF
>NA|NA|TRBV3-1/TRBV3-2|TRBJ2-5
TGTGCCAGCAGCCCAAGGACCGGGAAAGAGACCCAGTACTTC
CASSPRTGKETQYF
>TRBD2|NA|TRBV18|TRBJ2-1
TGTGCCAGCTCTCCTCCTCTAGCGGAGTCCTACAATGAGCAGTTCTTC
CASSPPLAESYNEQFF
>NA|NA|TRBV6-1|TRBJ2-3
TGTGCCACCGAGGAGAGGGTCACAGATACGCAGTATTTT
CATEERVTDTQYF
>NA|NA|TRBV7-9|TRBJ2-3
TGTGCCAGCAGCTTACAGGGAAGCACAGATACGCAGTATTTT
CASSLQGSTDTQYF
>NA|NA|TRBV19|TRBJ2-3
TGTGCCAGTAGTATAAGCGGCTCTTCAGATACGCAGTATTTT
CASSISGSSDTQYF
>TRBD2|NA|TRBV2|TRBJ2-7
TGTGCCAGCTTAGGTAGACTAGCGGGAGAGACCTACGAGCAGTACTTC
CASLGRLAGETYEQYF
>TRBD2|NA|TRBV5-1|TRBJ2-1
TGCGCCAGCAGCTTAAGAGGTTTCGAGCGGGAACAGCAGTTCTTC
CASSLRGFEREQQFF
>TRBD1|NA|TRBV9|TRBJ2-2
TGTGCCAGCAGCAGTTCGAGGGGGCGCGTCACCGGGGAGCTGTTTTTT
CASSSSRGRVTGELFF
>TRBD1|NA|TRBV28|TRBJ2-7
TGTGCCAGCAGTATTGAACAGGGGGTTAGCGAGCAGTACTTC
CASSIEQGVSEQYF
>NA|NA|TRBV7-9|TRBJ1-5
TGTGCCAGCAGTCTTGAGGTGAGCAATCAGCCCCAGCATTTT
CASSLEVSNQPQHF
>TRBD1|NA|TRBV4-3|TRBJ2-5
TGCGCCAGCAGCCAAGGGGTACGGGACAGGGGAGGCGAGACCCAGTACTTC
CASSQGVRDRGGETQYF
>TRBD2|NA|TRBV5-1|TRBJ2-1
TGCGCCAGCAGCTTGGCTAGCGGGTCCCTATGGGAGCAGTTCTTC
CASSLASGSLWEQFF
>NA|many|TRBV12-3/TRBV12-4|TRBJ2-7
TGTGCCAGCAGTTTATCCCCTTTATACGAGCAGTACTTC
CASSLSPLYEQYF
>NA|NA|TRBV2|TRBJ2-6
TGTGCCAGCAGTTCTGACTCCGGGGCCAACGTCCTGACTTTC
CASSSDSGANVLTF
>NA|NA|TRBV28|TRBJ2-1
TGTGCCAGCAGTGGGTTTAGCGGACACAAATACAATGAGCAGTTCTTC
CASSGFSGHKYNEQFF
>TRBD1|NA|TRBV6-6|TRBJ2-5
TGTGCCAGCAGTCGACGTACAGATATGGACAGGGGAGAGACCCAGTACTTC
CASSRRTDMDRGETQYF
>TRBD1|NA|TRBV2|TRBJ2-2
TGTGCCAGCAAACGCCGGGACAGCACCGGGGAGCTGTTTTTT
CASKRRDSTGELFF
>NA|few|TRBV4-2|TRBJ1-3
TGTGCCAGCAGCCAAGTTCCGTACAGAACAACTTCTGGAAACACCATATATTTT
CASSQVPYRTTSGNTIYF
>NA|NA|TRBV18|TRBJ1-2
TGTGCCAGCTCACCTCAGGGGAGGGGAGGCTATGGCTACACCTTC
CASSPQGRGGYGYTF
>TRBD1|NA|TRBV9|TRBJ2-7
TGTGCCAGCAGCGTAGGAGACAGGGTAAACTACGAGCAGTACTTC
CASSVGDRVNYEQYF
>TRBD1|few|TRBV6-5|TRBJ1-6
TGTGCCAGCAGTTTAATGTTAGGGGCAGGGGGTTCACCCCTCCACTTT
CASSLMLGAGGSPLHF
>NA|NA|TRBV4-2|TRBJ1-2
TGTGCCAGCAGCCAGAACGGTGGCTACACCTTC
CASSQNGGYTF
>NA|NA|TRBV6-2/TRBV6-3|TRBJ2-5
TGTGCCAGCAGTTACAGGACAAATCGGGCGACCCAGTACTTC
CASSYRTNRATQYF
>NA|NA|TRBV6-5|TRBJ2-7
TGTGCCAGCAGTTGGAAGACACCCGACTACGAGCAGTACTTC
CASSWKTPDYEQYF
>TRBD2|NA|TRBV5-1|TRBJ2-7
TGCGCCAGCAGCCGCGGGACTAGCGGGAGTACGGGAGTCTACGAGCAGTACTTC
CASSRGTSGSTGVYEQYF